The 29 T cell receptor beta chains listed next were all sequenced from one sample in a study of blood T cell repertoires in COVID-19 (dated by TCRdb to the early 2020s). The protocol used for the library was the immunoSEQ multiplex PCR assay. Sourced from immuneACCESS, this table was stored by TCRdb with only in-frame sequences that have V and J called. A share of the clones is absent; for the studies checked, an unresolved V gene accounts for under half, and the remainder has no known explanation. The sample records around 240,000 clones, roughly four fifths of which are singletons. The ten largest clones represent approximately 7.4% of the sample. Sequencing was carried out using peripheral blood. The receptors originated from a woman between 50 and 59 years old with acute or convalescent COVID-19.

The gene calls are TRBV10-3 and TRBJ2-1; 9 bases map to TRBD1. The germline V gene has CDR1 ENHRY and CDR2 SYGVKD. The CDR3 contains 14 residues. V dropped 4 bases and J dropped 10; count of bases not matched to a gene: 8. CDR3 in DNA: TGTGCCATCAGTGTAGAACAGGGGGCTCGAGAGCAGTTCTTC. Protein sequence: CAISVEQGAREQFF.

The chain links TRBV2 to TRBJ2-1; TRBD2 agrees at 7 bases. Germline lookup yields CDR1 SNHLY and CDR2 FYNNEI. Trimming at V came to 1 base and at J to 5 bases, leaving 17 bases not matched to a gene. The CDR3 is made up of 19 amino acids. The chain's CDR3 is CASSEVGRSGTTYNNEQFF. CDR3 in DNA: TGTGCCAGCAGTGAAGTCGGGAGGAGCGGAACAACGTACAACAATGAGCAGTTCTTC.

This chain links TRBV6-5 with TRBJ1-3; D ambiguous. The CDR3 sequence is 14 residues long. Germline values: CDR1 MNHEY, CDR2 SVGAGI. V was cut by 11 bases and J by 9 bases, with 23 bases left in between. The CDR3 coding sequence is TGTGCCGGAAAAGGGTGGAGGGTTAGAGGCACCATATATTTT. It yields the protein CAGKGWRVRGTIYF.

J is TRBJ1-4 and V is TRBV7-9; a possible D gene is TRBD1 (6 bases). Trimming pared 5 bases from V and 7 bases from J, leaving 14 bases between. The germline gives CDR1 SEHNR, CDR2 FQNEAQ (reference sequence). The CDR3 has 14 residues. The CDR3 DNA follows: TGTGCCAGCAGCCCGGGGACATGGGGTGAAAAACTGTTTTTT. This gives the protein CASSPGTWGEKLFF.

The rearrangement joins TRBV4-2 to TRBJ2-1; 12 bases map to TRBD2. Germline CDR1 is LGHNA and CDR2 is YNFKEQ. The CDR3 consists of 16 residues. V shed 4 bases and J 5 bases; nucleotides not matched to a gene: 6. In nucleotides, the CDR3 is TGTGCCAGCAGCCCCTCACTAGCGGGGGGCGACAATGAGCAGTTCTTC. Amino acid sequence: CASSPSLAGGDNEQFF.

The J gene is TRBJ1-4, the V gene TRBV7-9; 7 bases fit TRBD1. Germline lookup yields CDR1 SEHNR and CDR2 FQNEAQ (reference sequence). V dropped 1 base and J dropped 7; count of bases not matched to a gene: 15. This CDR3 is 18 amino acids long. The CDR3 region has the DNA TGTGCCAGCAGCTTAGGGGGCGGGGACAGCTCGAGGCGTGAAAAACTGTTTTTT. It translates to CASSLGGGDSSRREKLFF.

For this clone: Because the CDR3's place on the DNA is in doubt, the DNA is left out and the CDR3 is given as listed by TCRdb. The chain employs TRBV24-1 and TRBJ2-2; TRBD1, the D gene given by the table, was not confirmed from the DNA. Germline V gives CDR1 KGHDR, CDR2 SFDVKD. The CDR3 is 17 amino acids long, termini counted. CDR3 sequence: CATSDFGPGFLTGELFF.

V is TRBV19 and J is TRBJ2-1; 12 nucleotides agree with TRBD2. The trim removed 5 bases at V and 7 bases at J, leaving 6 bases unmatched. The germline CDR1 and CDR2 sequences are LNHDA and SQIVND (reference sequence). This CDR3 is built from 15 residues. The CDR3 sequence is CASSLRLAGVNEQFF. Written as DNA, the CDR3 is TGTGCCAGTAGTCTCAGACTAGCGGGGGTTAATGAGCAGTTCTTC.

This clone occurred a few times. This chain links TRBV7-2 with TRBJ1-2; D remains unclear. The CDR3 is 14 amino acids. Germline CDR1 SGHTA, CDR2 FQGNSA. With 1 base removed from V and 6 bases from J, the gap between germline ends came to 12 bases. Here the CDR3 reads CASSLVLSGNGYTF. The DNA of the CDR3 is TGTGCCAGCAGCTTAGTATTATCGGGAAATGGCTACACCTTC.

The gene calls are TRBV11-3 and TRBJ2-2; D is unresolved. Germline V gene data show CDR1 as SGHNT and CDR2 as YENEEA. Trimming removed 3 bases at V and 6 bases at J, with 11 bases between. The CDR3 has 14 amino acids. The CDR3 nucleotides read TGTGCCAGCAGCTTTAACGCAGCGTCCGGGGAGCTGTTTTTT. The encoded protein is CASSFNAASGELFF.

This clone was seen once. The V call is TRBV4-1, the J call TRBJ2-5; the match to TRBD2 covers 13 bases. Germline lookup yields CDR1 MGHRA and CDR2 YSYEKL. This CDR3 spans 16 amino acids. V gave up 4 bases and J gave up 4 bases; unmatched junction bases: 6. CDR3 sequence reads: CASSRQRTSGGETQYF. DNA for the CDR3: TGCGCCAGCAGCCGCCAGCGGACTAGCGGGGGAGAGACCCAGTACTTC.

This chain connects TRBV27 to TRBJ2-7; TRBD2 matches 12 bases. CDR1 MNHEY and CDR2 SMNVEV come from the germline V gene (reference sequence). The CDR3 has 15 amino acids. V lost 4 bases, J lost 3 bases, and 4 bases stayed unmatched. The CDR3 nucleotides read TGTGCCAGCAGTTCCCTACTAGCGGGGGGCTACGAGCAGTACTTC. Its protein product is CASSSLLAGGYEQYF.

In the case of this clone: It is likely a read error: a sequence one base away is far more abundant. CDR3 sequence reads: CASSLIPGRPSDEQYF. The CDR3 region has the DNA TGTGCCAGCAGCTTAATCCCGGGAAGGCCCTCGGACGAGCAGTACTTC. The chain employs TRBV7-3 and TRBJ2-7; possibly TRBD2 for D (5 bases). V was pared by 1 base and J by 5 bases, with 18 bases between. This CDR3 has 16 residues. Germline-derived CDR1 and CDR2 are SGHTA and FQGTGA. Full variable domain (remainder filled in from reference TRBV7-3 and TRBJ2-7): GAGVSQTPSNKVTEKGKYVELRCDPISGHTALYWYRQSLGQGPEFLIYFQGTGAADDSGLPNDRFFAVRPEGSVSTLKIQRTERGDSAVYLCASSLIPGRPSDEQYFGPGTRLTVT.

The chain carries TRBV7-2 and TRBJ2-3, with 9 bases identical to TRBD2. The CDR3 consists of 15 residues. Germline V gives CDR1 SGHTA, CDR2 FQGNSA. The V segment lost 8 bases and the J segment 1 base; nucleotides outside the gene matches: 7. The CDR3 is CASEKRGVGTDTQYF. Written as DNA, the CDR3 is TGTGCCAGCGAAAAGCGGGGGGTCGGCACAGATACGCAGTATTTT.

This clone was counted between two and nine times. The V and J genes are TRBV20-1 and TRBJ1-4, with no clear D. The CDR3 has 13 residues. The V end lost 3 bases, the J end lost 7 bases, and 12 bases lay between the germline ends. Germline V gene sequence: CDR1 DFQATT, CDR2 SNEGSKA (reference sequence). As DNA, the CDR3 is TGCAGTGCTAGTATCCGGGAAGGTGAAAAACTGTTTTTT. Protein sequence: CSASIREGEKLFF.

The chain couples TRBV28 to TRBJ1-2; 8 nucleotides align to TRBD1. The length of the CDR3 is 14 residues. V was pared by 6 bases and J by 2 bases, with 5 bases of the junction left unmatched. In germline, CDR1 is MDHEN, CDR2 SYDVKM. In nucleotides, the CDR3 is TGTGCCAGCAGAAGGACAGGGTCGAACTATGGCTACACCTTC. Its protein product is CASRRTGSNYGYTF.

This CDR3 reads CASSLASEAFF. The CDR3 bases are TGCGCCAGCAGCTTGGCCAGTGAAGCTTTCTTT. The chain is built from TRBV5-1 and TRBJ1-1, with D uncertain. Per germline, CDR1 SGHRS and CDR2 YFSETQ. The CDR3 runs to 11 residues. V lost 0 bases to trimming and J lost 7 bases, with 4 bases between them.

The CDR3 here is CSVRDTTNTGELFF. The CDR3, as DNA: TGCAGCGTGAGAGACACCACGAACACCGGGGAGCTGTTTTTT. V gene TRBV29-1 combines with J gene TRBJ2-2; D is ambiguous. Germline loops: CDR1 SQVTM, CDR2 ANQGSEA. CDR3 length: 14 residues. V was trimmed by 6 bases and J by 0 bases, leaving 11 bases between them.

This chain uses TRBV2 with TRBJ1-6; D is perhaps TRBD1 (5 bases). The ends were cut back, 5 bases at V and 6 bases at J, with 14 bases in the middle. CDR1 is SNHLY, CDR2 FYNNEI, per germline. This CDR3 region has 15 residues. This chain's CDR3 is CASSQEGLINSPLHF. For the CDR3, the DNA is TGTGCCAGCAGTCAGGAGGGGCTTATTAATTCACCCCTCCACTTT.

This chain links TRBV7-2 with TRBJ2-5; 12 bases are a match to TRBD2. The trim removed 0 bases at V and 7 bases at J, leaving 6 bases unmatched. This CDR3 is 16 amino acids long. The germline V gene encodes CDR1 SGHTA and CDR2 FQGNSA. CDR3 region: CASSLAAASGGGTQYF. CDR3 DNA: TGTGCCAGCAGCTTAGCTGCGGCTAGCGGGGGGGGGACCCAGTACTTC.

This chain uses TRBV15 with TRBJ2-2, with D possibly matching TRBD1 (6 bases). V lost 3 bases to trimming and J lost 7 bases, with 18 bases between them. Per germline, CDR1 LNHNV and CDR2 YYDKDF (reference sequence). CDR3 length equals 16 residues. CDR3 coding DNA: TGTGCCACCAGCAGTCGTCTAGGACAGTTTCTCGGGGAGCTGTTTTTT. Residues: CATSSRLGQFLGELFF. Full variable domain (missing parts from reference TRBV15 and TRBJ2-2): DAMVIQNPRYQVTQFGKPVTLSCSQTLNHNVMYWYQQKSSQAPKLLFHYYDKDFNNEADTPDNFQSRRPNTSFCFLDIRSPGLGDTAMYLCATSSRLGQFLGELFFGEGSRLTVL.

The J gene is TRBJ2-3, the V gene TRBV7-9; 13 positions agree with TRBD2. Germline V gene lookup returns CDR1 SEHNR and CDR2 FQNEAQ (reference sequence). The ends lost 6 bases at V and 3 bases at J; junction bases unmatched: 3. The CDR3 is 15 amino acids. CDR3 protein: CASRTTSGRTDTQYF. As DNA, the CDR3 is TGTGCCAGCAGAACGACTAGCGGGAGGACAGATACGCAGTATTTT.

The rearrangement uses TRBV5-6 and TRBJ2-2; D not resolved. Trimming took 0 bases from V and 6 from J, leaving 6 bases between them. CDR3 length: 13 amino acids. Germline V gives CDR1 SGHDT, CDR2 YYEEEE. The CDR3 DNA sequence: TGTGCCAGCAGCTTGGTGCGAGCCGGGGAGCTGTTTTTT. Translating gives CASSLVRAGELFF.

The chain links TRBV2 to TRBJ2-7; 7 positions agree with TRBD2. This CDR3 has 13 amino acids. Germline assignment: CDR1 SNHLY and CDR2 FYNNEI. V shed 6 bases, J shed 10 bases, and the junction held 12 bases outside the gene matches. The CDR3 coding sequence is TGTGCCAGCAGCGCCCCGGAGCTAGCGGACCAGTACTTC. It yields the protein CASSAPELADQYF.

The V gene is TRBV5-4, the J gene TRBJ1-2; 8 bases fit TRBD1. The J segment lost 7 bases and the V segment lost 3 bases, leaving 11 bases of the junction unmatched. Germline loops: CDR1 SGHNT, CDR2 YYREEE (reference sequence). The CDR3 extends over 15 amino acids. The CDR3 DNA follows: TGTGCCAGCAGCTCCCCGACAGGGGTCACAGGTGGCTACACCTTC. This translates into CASSSPTGVTGGYTF.

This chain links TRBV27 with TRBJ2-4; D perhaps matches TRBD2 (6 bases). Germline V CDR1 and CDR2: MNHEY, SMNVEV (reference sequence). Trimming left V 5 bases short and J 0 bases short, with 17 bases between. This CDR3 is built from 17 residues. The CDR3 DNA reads TGTGCCAGCAGTCGCGGGACTTCCCGTTCAGCCAAAAACATTCAGTACTTC. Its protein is CASSRGTSRSAKNIQYF.

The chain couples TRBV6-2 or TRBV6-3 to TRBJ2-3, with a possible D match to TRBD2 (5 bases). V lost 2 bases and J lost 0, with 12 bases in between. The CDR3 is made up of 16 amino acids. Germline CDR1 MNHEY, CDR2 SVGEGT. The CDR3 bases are TGTGCCAGCAGTTACCCGATGGGGAGCAGCACAGATACGCAGTATTTT. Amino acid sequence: CASSYPMGSSTDTQYF.

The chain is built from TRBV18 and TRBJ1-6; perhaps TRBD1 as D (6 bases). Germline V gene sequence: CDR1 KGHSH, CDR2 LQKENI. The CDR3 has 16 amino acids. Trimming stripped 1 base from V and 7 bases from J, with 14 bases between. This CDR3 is CASSPLVRTENSPLHF. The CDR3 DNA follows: TGTGCCAGCTCACCACTGGTTCGGACAGAGAATTCACCCCTCCACTTT. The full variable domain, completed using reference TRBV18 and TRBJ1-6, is NAGVMQNPRHLVRRRGQEARLRCSPMKGHSHVYWYRQLPEEGLKFMVYLQKENIIDESGMPKERFSAEFPKEGPSILRIQQVVRGDSAAYFCASSPLVRTENSPLHFGNGTRLTVT.

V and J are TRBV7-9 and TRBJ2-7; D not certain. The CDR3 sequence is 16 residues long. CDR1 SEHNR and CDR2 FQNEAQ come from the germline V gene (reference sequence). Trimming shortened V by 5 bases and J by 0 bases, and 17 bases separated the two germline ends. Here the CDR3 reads CASSHPATEGSYEQYF. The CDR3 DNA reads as TGTGCCAGCAGCCACCCGGCCACAGAAGGCTCCTACGAGCAGTACTTC.